This T cell receptor (beta chain) originates from a study of T cells in Graves' hyperthyroidism and ophthalmopathy. This clonotype was found a few times. Researchers took RNA transcripts and amplified the TCR beta CDR3 regions from them. An initial round of RT-PCR targeting the TCR CDR3 relied on the HTBI primer set. Each CDR3 protein is one row after TCRdb ran MiXCR on the multiplex PCR reads. The sample carries about 640,000 distinct CDR3 sequences, about a fifth recorded once. The CDR3 covers 18 residues. The V gene's germline CDR1 is SGHRS and CDR2 YFSETQ. Trimming removed 1 base from V and 0 bases from J, with 14 bases in between.

The sample taken for sequencing was blood. The chain carries TRBV5-1 and TRBJ2-6; tentatively, D is TRBD1 (5 bases). The TCR sequence derives from a man aged 25-45 years with Graves' ophthalmopathy. CDR3 bases: TGCGCCAGCAGCTTGTCTACAGGTCCATTCTCTGGGGCCAACGTCCTGACTTTC. Amino acid sequence: CASSLSTGPFSGANVLTF.